This is a list of T cell receptor beta chains from one sample in a study of blood T cell repertoires in COVID-19. Produced via immunoSEQ multiplex PCR; TCRdb's table is partial and in-frame only. The sample consists of roughly 230,000 clones, about 85% of them appearing once. The sequenced material came from peripheral blood. The receptors were sampled from a man in his forties or fifties with acute or convalescent COVID-19. The CDR3 runs from the conserved cysteine through the conserved F or W. A D gene is named only where the DNA matches it firmly. Expanded clones are given a class, and other clones once, few, many or no size at all.

>TRBV4-1|TRBJ2-7|16|-|TRBD1
CASSQEPRQGSYEQYF
TGCGCCAGCAGCCAAGAGCCTAGACAGGGGTCCTACGAGCAGTACTTC
>TRBV5-1|TRBJ2-7|15|-|TRBD2
CASSLTSGGSYEQYF
TGCGCCAGCAGCCTGACTAGCGGGGGCTCCTACGAGCAGTACTTC
>TRBV7-9|TRBJ1-6|15|-|-
CASSLREGPNSPLHF
TGTGCCAGCAGCTTACGGGAGGGCCCTAATTCACCCCTCCACTTT
>TRBV6-6|TRBJ2-3|20|-|TRBD2
CASSLPGLAGGPWSTDTQYF
TGTGCCAGCAGCCTACCGGGACTAGCGGGGGGGCCGTGGAGCACAGATACGCAGTATTTT
>TRBV7-2|TRBJ2-1|17|-|-
CASRLTGGTLSYNEQFF
TGTGCCAGCAGACTTACTGGGGGGACGCTCTCCTACAATGAGCAGTTCTTC
>TRBV9|TRBJ2-3|14|-|-
CARDGWRSTDTQYF
TGTGCCAGGGACGGTTGGAGGAGCACAGATACGCAGTATTTT
>TRBV27|TRBJ1-1|13|few|TRBD1
CASKRTGGSEAFF
TGTGCCAGCAAAAGGACAGGGGGCTCTGAAGCTTTCTTT
>TRBV5-1|TRBJ2-5|16|few|TRBD2
CASSLVERGVQETQYF
TGCGCCAGCAGCTTGGTTGAGCGGGGGGTACAAGAGACCCAGTACTTC
>TRBV4-1|TRBJ2-2|16|-|-
CASSRLSGVGTGELFF
TGCGCCAGCAGCCGTCTCTCAGGGGTAGGGACCGGGGAGCTGTTTTTT
>TRBV7-9|TRBJ2-3|15|once|TRBD1
CASSLDRVKSDTQYF
TGTGCCAGCAGCTTGGACAGGGTAAAGTCAGATACGCAGTATTTT
>TRBV27|TRBJ1-1|13|-|TRBD1
CASSLAGGTEAFF
TGTGCCAGCAGTTTAGCAGGGGGCACTGAAGCTTTCTTT
>TRBV9|TRBJ1-1|13|-|-
CASSPRRDAEAFF
TGTGCCAGCAGCCCCCGGCGGGACGCCGAAGCTTTCTTT
>TRBV18|TRBJ1-4|13|few|-
CASSRNRNEKLFF
TGTGCCAGCTCGCGAAACAGAAATGAAAAACTGTTTTTT
>TRBV10-3|TRBJ2-3|15|-|-
CAIGAAEGSTDTQYF
TGTGCCATCGGGGCCGCGGAAGGGAGCACAGATACGCAGTATTTT
>TRBV6-5|TRBJ1-5|14|-|TRBD1
CASRAGGGQQPQHF
TGTGCCAGCAGAGCAGGGGGCGGTCAGCAGCCCCAGCATTTT
>TRBV6-5|TRBJ1-5|13|-|-
CASTPHSNQPQHF
TGTGCCAGCACCCCACATAGCAATCAGCCCCAGCATTTT
>TRBV6-5|TRBJ1-6|16|-|TRBD1
CASSYAGTGKGSPLHF
TGTGCCAGCAGTTACGCCGGGACAGGGAAGGGATCACCCCTCCACTTT
>TRBV2|TRBJ1-1|13|-|-
CASTEGGTLKAFF
TGTGCCAGCACTGAAGGAGGAACGCTGAAAGCTTTCTTT
>TRBV7-2|TRBJ1-2|13|-|-
CASSEARINGYTF
TGTGCCAGCAGCGAAGCACGTATCAATGGCTACACCTTC
>TRBV6-1|TRBJ1-5|16|-|-
CASSAYRNPSNQPQHF
TGTGCCAGCAGTGCATACAGAAACCCTAGCAATCAGCCCCAGCATTTT
>TRBV18|TRBJ1-1|14|once|TRBD1
CASSPDRAGTEAFF
TGTGCCAGCTCACCGGACAGGGCGGGCACTGAAGCTTTCTTT
>TRBV5-1|TRBJ2-5|15|-|-
CASSASGGNQETQYF
TGCGCCAGCAGCGCCTCCGGAGGTAACCAAGAGACCCAGTACTTC
>TRBV7-3|TRBJ1-1|13|-|-
CASSYRQNTEAFF
TGTGCCAGCAGCTACAGACAGAACACTGAAGCTTTCTTT
>TRBV6-5|TRBJ1-4|15|-|-
CASGNLGGTREKLFF
TGTGCCAGCGGTAACCTCGGGGGGACTCGAGAAAAACTGTTTTTT
>TRBV5-3|TRBJ2-5|14|once|TRBD2
CARSWGGFQETQYF
TGTGCCAGAAGCTGGGGGGGGTTCCAAGAGACCCAGTACTTC
>TRBV10-3|TRBJ2-1|13|-|-
CAIGTPGGNEQFF
TGTGCCATCGGAACACCCGGAGGAAATGAGCAGTTCTTC
>TRBV9|TRBJ2-7|16|-|TRBD1
CASSTRPGQVTYEQYF
TGTGCCAGCAGCACTCGACCGGGACAGGTGACCTACGAGCAGTACTTC
>TRBV28|TRBJ1-2|14|-|-
CASNPTGKERGYTF
TGTGCCAGCAACCCCACAGGGAAAGAACGAGGCTACACCTTC
>TRBV12-3/TRBV12-4|TRBJ2-2|13|-|TRBD1
CASRPTGAGELFF
TGTGCCAGCAGACCGACAGGGGCCGGGGAGCTGTTTTTT
>TRBV11-2|TRBJ1-5|13|-|-
CASSSMGGQPQHF
TGTGCCAGCAGCTCCATGGGGGGGCAGCCCCAGCATTTT
>TRBV10-3|TRBJ1-4|16|-|-
CAISGTGSATNEKLFF
TGTGCCATCAGTGGTACAGGGTCTGCAACTAATGAAAAACTGTTTTTT
>TRBV6-2/TRBV6-3|TRBJ2-5|15|few|-
CASNPPTGAGETQYF
TGTGCCAGCAACCCCCCTACAGGGGCGGGGGAGACCCAGTACTTC
>TRBV2|TRBJ2-7|13|few|-
CASSGTGLHEQYF
TGTGCCAGCAGTGGAACAGGGCTCCACGAGCAGTACTTC
>TRBV7-7|TRBJ1-3|16|-|-
CASSLTHQRSGNTIYF
TGTGCCAGCAGCTTAACTCATCAACGGAGCGGAAACACCATATATTTT